This TCR beta chain was sequenced for a study of early T cells in non-severe SARS-CoV-2 infection. TCRdb itself ran the 5' RACE reads through MiXCR, one entry per CDR3 protein. The repertoire holds 68,000 or so distinct CDR3 sequences, with over 9% as singletons. Whole-study findings and limits: Matching results from VDJdb favored anti-spike CD8 responses, leaving private and CD4 specificities undetected.

On this clonotype itself: Its matching antigen is unknown.

The CDR3 loop spans 12 amino acids. Trimming shortened V by 3 bases and J by 3 bases, and 4 bases separated the two germline ends. Germline CDR1 reads KGHSH; CDR2 reads LQKENI. This TCR was recovered from an adult who was a healthcare worker with PCR-confirmed SARS-CoV-2 infection or an uninfected control (not recorded which). V and J are TRBV18 and TRBJ2-3; D call uncertain. Material for sequencing was whole blood. CDR3 protein: CASSPDTDTQYF. The CDR3, as DNA: TGTGCCAGCTCACCGGATACAGATACGCAGTATTTT.